This T cell receptor (beta chain) was recovered during a study of blood T cell repertoires in COVID-19. As for the study in general: T cells, B-cell-depleted T cells, or PBMCs supplied cDNA or gDNA.

The protocol was immunoSEQ multiplex PCR, while the TCRdb copy is restricted to in-frame clones and leaves out a portion. The sample consists of roughly 400,000 clones, 80% to 95% of them appearing once. Germline lookup yields CDR1 LGHDT and CDR2 YNNKEL (reference sequence). This CDR3 has 16 amino acids. V trimming: 1 base; J trimming: 7 bases; junction bases outside the gene matches: 12. This clone was detected only once. The J gene is TRBJ2-7, the V gene TRBV3-1 (or the pseudogene TRBV3-2), with 8 bases fitting TRBD2. Sequencing used PBMCs or T cells enriched from blood (not recorded which). This TCR was recovered from a man in his late teens or twenties who had recovered from COVID-19. CDR3 sequence reads: CASSQVGAGAPGEQYF. The CDR3 DNA is TGTGCCAGCAGCCAAGTCGGAGCGGGAGCTCCGGGGGAGCAGTACTTC.